This TCR beta chain originates from a study of CD8+ T cells in alopecia areata. Study outcomes and limitations: For patients receiving tofacitinib, scalp clonality and expanded CD8+ clones among the top 100 significantly decreased. Normal scalp showed lower clonality than lesional scalp, especially alopecia totalis/universalis.

With 4 bases removed from V and 3 bases from J, the gap between germline ends came to 13 bases. The CDR3 runs 14 residues. Germline V CDR1 and CDR2: LGHNA, YSLEER. This sample's treatment: oral pan-JAK inhibitor, 5-10 mg twice daily. Of note for this clone: Its antigen is not known.

Sequencing relied on a cDNA template that was reverse transcribed from extracted RNA. Generated by immunoSEQ multiplex PCR, the TCRdb table keeps only in-frame clones and is missing some. The data show some 200,000 clones, around three fifths seen once. Sequenced here: CD4+ T cells sorted from blood, sampled at week 4, from a patient treated with tofacitinib. The chain uses TRBV4-3 and TRBJ2-7; possible D gene TRBD2, 6 bases. The sequence was collected from a human donor with alopecia areata. The CDR3 nucleotides read TGCGCCAGCAGCCGGGACTCAACACTCTACGAGCAGTACTTC. This sequence encodes CASSRDSTLYEQYF.